This TCR beta chain was sequenced during a study of T cell responses to AZD1222 COVID-19 vaccine. General study findings and limits: It was only after the peak T cell response that any repertoires were sampled. At 160-218 and 743-854, vaccine-associated CD4 TCRs were dominant, and they spanned spike.

To note about this clone: The antigen remains undetermined.

Repertoires were generated with immunoSEQ multiplex PCR, while TCRdb's copy carries only in-frame clones and drops some. The sample has about 67,000 clones; under 90% are singletons. The CDR3 length is 15 residues. Germline-derived CDR1 and CDR2 are LGHNA and YNFKEQ. Trimming took 0 bases from V and 3 from J, leaving 11 bases between them. The sample here was peripheral blood, taken 28 days after the second AZD1222 dose. J is TRBJ1-2 and V is TRBV4-2, with TRBD1 as a possible D gene (6 bases). The receptor was derived from an adult who received the AZD1222 COVID-19 vaccine. Written as DNA, the CDR3 is TGTGCCAGCAGCCAAGACCAGACAGGTTACTATGGCTACACCTTC. As protein: CASSQDQTGYYGYTF.